This record concerns one T cell receptor beta chain sequence. Its antigen is still unknown. No clone much larger than this one lies a single base away; base qualities are absent. The trim is 3 bases for V and 0 bases for J, with a gap of 11 bases between the germline ends. Reading from cysteine to phenylalanine, the CDR3 counts 16 amino acids. The kept DNA is CDR3 alone, 48 bases in frame from the first base. From the germline V gene, CDR1 is ENHRY and CDR2 is SYGVKD. This entry belongs to a study of blood T cell repertoires in COVID-19 (dated by TCRdb to the early 2020s). About the study as a whole: The collaborator samples originated in the United States, Italy and Spain and spanned the acute and convalescent phases of COVID-19. The repertoires were released in a freely available public database meant as a resource for research on the immune response to SARS-CoV-2. The material from the prospective study consisted of cDNA or gDNA derived from T cells, B-cell-depleted T cells, or PBMCs. Deeply sampled blood TCRbeta repertoires from subjects exposed to, actively infected with, or recovered from COVID-19 were included in the dataset. The samples were drawn from two sources: the first 160 participants of the ongoing ImmuneRACE study, and 1,200 or so subjects contributed by 6 global collaborators. Sample metadata almost always included a de-identified subject ID, COVID-19 status, age in years and sex. Where HLA class I and class II types were available, the types were taken from metadata supplied by the sample provider, not from assay-based typing.

TCRbeta CDR3 regions were amplified from genomic DNA using the immunoSEQ Assay, a bias-controlled multiplex PCR. Regarding the original processing steps: Within the assay, amplification of reference gene primers was used to estimate how many nucleated cells each sample contained. To quantify the absolute abundance of each unique TCRbeta CDR3 rearrangement, sequence reads were collapsed and filtered. For each sample, productive Simpson clonality was calculated as the square root of Simpson's diversity index over productive rearrangements. TCRdb carries this immuneACCESS record with in-frame sequences only. Its versions omit some clonotypes, under half of them owing to an unresolved V gene in the studies checked, with the rest unexplained. V and J calls and clone size are as listed in that table; D and trimming were resolved from the DNA. Present in this sample are more than 100,000 clones, more than 80% of which were seen just once. Jointly, the top ten make up around 3.4% of the sample.

General conclusions and limits of the study: Clinical and demographic metadata were provided uncurated, with the amount varying by source and participant.

Collaborating institutions collected whole blood in K2EDTA tubes following their own protocols. Collaborator samples were shipped for TCRbeta analysis as frozen whole blood, isolated PBMCs, or DNA extracted from either sample type. The clonotype comes from a woman aged 55-75 years with acute or convalescent COVID-19. The V gene is TRBV10-3 and the J gene is TRBJ1-4; there is no confident call for the D gene. Sequencing used peripheral blood. The CDR3 region: CAISEYDWATNEKLFF. The nucleotide sequence is TGTGCCATCAGTGAATACGACTGGGCAACTAATGAAAAACTGTTTTTT.